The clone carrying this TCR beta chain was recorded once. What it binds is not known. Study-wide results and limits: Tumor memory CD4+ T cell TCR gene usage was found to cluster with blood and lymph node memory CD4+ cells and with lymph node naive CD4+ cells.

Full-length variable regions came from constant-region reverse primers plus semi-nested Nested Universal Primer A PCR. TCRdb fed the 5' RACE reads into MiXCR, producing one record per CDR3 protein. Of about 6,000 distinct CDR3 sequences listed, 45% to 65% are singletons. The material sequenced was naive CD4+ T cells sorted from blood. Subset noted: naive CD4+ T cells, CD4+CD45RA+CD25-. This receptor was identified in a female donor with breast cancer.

The CDR3 nucleotides are TGCGCCAGCAGCCAATTAACCCCGAGAAACACCGGGGAGCTGTTTTTT. It is translated as CASSQLTPRNTGELFF. The chain employs TRBV4-3 and TRBJ2-2; no reliable D call. The CDR3 length is 16 residues. V dropped 2 bases and J dropped 2 bases, with 12 bases sitting between them. Germline V gene data show CDR1 as LGHNA and CDR2 as YSLEER.